Following are 21 T cell receptor beta chains from one sample sequenced in a study of a mutant IDH1 vaccine in newly diagnosed glioma. Antigen specificity for these receptors is unknown. The time point denotes: week 35, safety follow-up. Vaccination comprised doses that each held 300 ug of mutant IDH1 20-mer peptide, plus topical imiquimod. TCRdb keeps only in-frame clones here, not all; method: immunoSEQ multiplex PCR. The sample carries roughly 32,000 clones, roughly 80% recorded once. The sequences come from PBMCs, collected from a glioma patient whose treatment included an IDH1 peptide vaccine. Every receptor here comes from a woman between 25 and 40 years old with glioma. Some clones in this sample may be carry-over from other donors' samples.

V gene TRBV5-4 combines with J gene TRBJ2-3; D remains ambiguous. Germline V gives CDR1 SGHNT, CDR2 YYREEE (reference sequence). The CDR3 is 12 amino acids. V was shortened by 3 bases and J by 0 bases, with 2 bases between the two germline ends. The CDR3 region has the DNA TGTGCCAGCAGCTCTAGCACAGATACGCAGTATTTT. Translated, it gives CASSSSTDTQYF.

The chain is built from TRBV5-5 and TRBJ1-4; no definite D call. The germline V gene has CDR1 SGHKS and CDR2 YYEKEE (reference sequence). The length of the CDR3 is 19 residues. Trimming removed 0 bases from V and 0 bases from J, with 18 bases in between. The CDR3 spells CASSLEPDGGLSTNEKLFF. The CDR3 nucleotides read TGTGCCAGCAGCTTGGAGCCCGATGGAGGGTTATCAACTAATGAAAAACTGTTTTTT. The variable domain in full, with the rest retrieved from reference TRBV5-5 and TRBJ1-4, is DAGVTQSPTHLIKTRGQQVTLRCSPISGHKSVSWYQQVLGQGPQFIFQYYEKEERGRGNFPDRFSARQFPNYSSELNVNALLLGDSALYLCASSLEPDGGLSTNEKLFFGSGTQLSVL.

By frequency in the sample, this clone is medium-sized (0.01 to 0.1%). The V and J genes are TRBV5-1 and TRBJ1-2; 11 bases match TRBD1. The V gene's germline CDR1 is SGHRS and CDR2 YFSETQ. The CDR3 totals 15 residues. Unmatched junction bases numbered 2, after V lost 4 bases and J lost 0 bases. The CDR3 is CASSRDRGSNYGYTF. The DNA for the CDR3 is TGCGCCAGCAGCCGGGACAGGGGGTCTAACTATGGCTACACCTTC.

This clone was detected only once. The genes are TRBV5-1 and TRBJ2-7, with TRBD1 matching over 9 bases. This CDR3 has 18 amino acids. Germline V gene sequence: CDR1 SGHRS, CDR2 YFSETQ. V shed 4 bases, J shed 4 bases, and the junction held 18 bases outside the gene matches. This CDR3 is CASSPHYKDRDRAYEQYF. The CDR3 bases are TGCGCCAGCAGCCCCCATTATAAAGATAGGGACAGGGCGTACGAGCAGTACTTC.

The rearrangement links TRBV7-9 to TRBJ2-7; D remains unclear. With 1 base removed from V and 0 bases from J, the gap between germline ends came to 7 bases. The CDR3 consists of 14 residues. In germline, CDR1 is SEHNR, CDR2 FQNEAQ (reference sequence). The CDR3 spells CASSLDISSYEQYF. Written as DNA, the CDR3 is TGTGCCAGCAGCTTAGACATTAGCTCCTACGAGCAGTACTTC.

The chain is built from TRBV28 and TRBJ1-2; D possibly corresponds to TRBD1 (5 bases). V lost 10 bases and J lost 0, with 15 bases in between. Germline CDR1 is MDHEN and CDR2 is SYDVKM. There are 14 residues in the CDR3. The CDR3 DNA follows: TGTGCCATCCTGGGGAAAGGGGCTAACTATGGCTACACCTTC. The encoded protein is CAILGKGANYGYTF.

The CDR3 here is CATSRGGGLSSYEQYF. CDR3 DNA sequence: TGTGCCACCAGCAGAGGAGGGGGCTTAAGCTCCTACGAGCAGTACTTC. The V gene is TRBV15, the J gene TRBJ2-7; 7 bases align to TRBD1. V lost 1 base and J lost 0; bases outside the gene matches: 6. The CDR3 spans 16 residues. Germline V gives CDR1 LNHNV, CDR2 YYDKDF (reference sequence).

This clone was seen a handful of times. V usage is TRBV25-1 and J usage is TRBJ2-3; maybe TRBD1 (5 bases). This CDR3 has 15 amino acids. Per germline, CDR1 MGHDK and CDR2 SYGVNS. Deletions cut 1 base from V and 2 bases from J, with 10 bases between. The CDR3 is CASSEFGATTDTQYF. CDR3 DNA sequence: TGTGCCAGCAGTGAATTTGGGGCAACCACAGATACGCAGTATTTT.

This clone has more than one count but fewer than ten. The chain recombines TRBV19 with TRBJ1-5; D possibly corresponds to TRBD1 (5 bases). The V end lost 0 bases, the J end lost 2 bases, and 11 bases lay between the germline ends. CDR3 length equals 16 residues. Germline V gives CDR1 LNHDA, CDR2 SQIVND (reference sequence). CDR3: CASSIESTGGNQPQHF. The CDR3 DNA sequence: TGTGCCAGTAGTATAGAGTCTACAGGAGGCAATCAGCCCCAGCATTTT. The full variable domain, with the rest looked up from reference TRBV19 and TRBJ1-5, is DGGITQSPKYLFRKEGQNVTLSCEQNLNHDAMYWYRQDPGQGLRLIYYSQIVNDFQKGDIAEGYSVSREKKESFPLTVTSAQKNPTAFYLCASSIESTGGNQPQHFGDGTRLSIL.

V gene TRBV19 combines with J gene TRBJ2-5, with 7 nucleotides matching TRBD1. CDR3 length: 11 amino acids. Germline CDR1 reads LNHDA; CDR2 reads SQIVND (reference sequence). Unmatched junction bases numbered 5, after V lost 11 bases and J lost 5 bases. This CDR3 is CAHRGGETQYF. The CDR3 nucleotides read TGTGCCCACAGGGGCGGGGAGACCCAGTACTTC.

The V and J genes are TRBV14 and TRBJ2-7, with 7 bases lining up with TRBD1. The CDR3 consists of 12 residues. Germline V gives CDR1 SGHDN, CDR2 FVKESK. V trimming: 8 bases; J trimming: 3 bases; junction bases outside the gene matches: 4. CDR3 region: CASGDSIYEQYF. The CDR3 region has the DNA TGTGCCAGCGGGGACAGTATCTACGAGCAGTACTTC.

The chain joins TRBV2 to TRBJ1-2, with unresolved D. Trimming took off 1 base at V and 3 bases at J, with 15 bases between the two ends. Germline V gene lookup returns CDR1 SNHLY and CDR2 FYNNEI. The CDR3 contains 16 residues. CDR3 coding DNA: TGTGCCAGCAGTGAAGTCGCTCATCGAGTGGACTATGGCTACACCTTC. This encodes CASSEVAHRVDYGYTF.

This clone showed up just a few times. V and J are TRBV28 and TRBJ2-1, with TRBD2 matching 9 bases. The CDR3 has 14 amino acids. Germline trimming cut 5 bases from V and 7 bases from J; bases unmatched to any gene: 6. The germline gives CDR1 MDHEN, CDR2 SYDVKM. Here the CDR3 reads CASSNSGSRNEQFF. As DNA, the CDR3 is TGTGCCAGCAGTAATAGCGGGAGTAGAAATGAGCAGTTCTTC.

V and J are TRBV7-9 and TRBJ1-1, with TRBD1 as a possible D gene (6 bases). Per the germline V gene, CDR1 is SEHNR and CDR2 is FQNEAQ (reference sequence). V lost 10 bases and J lost 2, with 20 bases in between. This CDR3 spans 15 amino acids. The CDR3 loop is CATGGTSRTNTEAFF. The CDR3 DNA sequence: TGTGCCACCGGGGGGACATCGCGAACCAACACTGAAGCTTTCTTT. The whole variable domain, filled in from reference TRBV7-9 and TRBJ1-1, reads DTGVSQNPRHKITKRGQNVTFRCDPISEHNRLYWYRQTLGQGPEFLTYFQNEAQLEKSRLLSDRFSAERPKGSFSTLEIQRTEQGDSAMYLCATGGTSRTNTEAFFGQGTRLTVV.

The V call is TRBV11-2, the J call TRBJ1-4; the D is unclear. Trimming left V 4 bases short and J 5 bases short, with 11 bases between. CDR3 length: 14 amino acids. Germline V lookup: CDR1 SGHAT, CDR2 FQNNGV. The CDR3 coding sequence is TGTGCCAGCAGCTGGGGATGGCAGAATGAAAAACTGTTTTTT. It codes for CASSWGWQNEKLFF.

J is TRBJ2-7 and V is TRBV6-1; D is unresolved. The V gene lost 3 bases and the J gene lost 2 bases, with 11 bases spanning the gap. The CDR3 spans 14 residues. The germline V gene encodes CDR1 MNHNS and CDR2 SASEGT. This chain's CDR3 is CASSEWGFPYEQYF. The CDR3 DNA is TGTGCCAGCAGTGAGTGGGGATTCCCCTACGAGCAGTACTTC.

By share of the sample, this clone is medium-sized. The CDR3 sequence is CASSDPETGEAQHF. CDR3 sequence (DNA): TGTGCCAGCAGTGACCCAGAGACAGGGGAGGCCCAGCATTTT. The chain is built from TRBV6-4 and TRBJ1-5, with 8 bases fitting TRBD1. CDR3 length: 14 amino acids. The germline V gene has CDR1 MRHNA and CDR2 SNTAGT. J lost 11 bases, V lost 2 bases, and 8 bases had no gene match.

The chain uses TRBV7-8 and TRBJ1-1; D call uncertain. CDR3 length: 16 amino acids. V was trimmed by 1 base and J by 3 bases, leaving 15 bases between them. The germline V gene encodes CDR1 SGHVS and CDR2 FQNEAQ. CDR3 residues: CASSLGHLLRDTEAFF. The CDR3 nucleotides are TGTGCCAGCAGCTTAGGACACTTACTCCGGGACACTGAAGCTTTCTTT.

V gene TRBV9 combines with J gene TRBJ1-1; D gene uncertain. Germline CDR1 SGDLS, CDR2 YYNGEE. V lost 0 bases to trimming and J lost 4 bases, with 16 bases between them. The CDR3 runs to 16 residues. DNA for the CDR3: TGTGCCAGCAGCGTAGAAAGAAAAGGGTGGCCCACTGAAGCTTTCTTT. Amino acid sequence: CASSVERKGWPTEAFF.

V is TRBV15 and J is TRBJ2-3, with 8 bases lining up with TRBD2. Germline V gene data show CDR1 as LNHNV and CDR2 as YYDKDF (reference sequence). The junction had 7 bases not matched to a gene; V was cut back by 1 base and J by 4 bases. The length of the CDR3 is 16 residues. CDR3 sequence: CATSRGRLAFSDTQYF. Here the CDR3 DNA reads TGTGCCACCAGCAGAGGGAGACTAGCGTTCTCAGATACGCAGTATTTT.

The rearrangement uses TRBV7-2 and TRBJ1-1; D remains unclear. CDR3 length: 14 amino acids. Looked up from germline, CDR1 is SGHTA and CDR2 is FQGNSA. The V end was cut by 3 bases, the J end by 4 bases, with 12 bases between. The CDR3 sequence is CASSFVVRGTEAFF. In nucleotides, the CDR3 is TGTGCCAGCAGCTTCGTCGTCAGAGGCACTGAAGCTTTCTTT. The entire variable domain, with the rest obtained from reference TRBV7-2 and TRBJ1-1, is as follows: GAGVSQSPSNKVTEKGKDVELRCDPISGHTALYWYRQSLGQGLEFLIYFQGNSAPDKSGLPSDRFSAERTGGSVSTLTIQRTQQEDSAVYLCASSFVVRGTEAFFGQGTRLTVV.